This T cell receptor beta chain was documented in a study of blood T cell repertoires in COVID-19 (dated by TCRdb to 2018 to 2021). Notes on the research overall: Collaborator samples came from the United States, Italy and Spain and covered acute and convalescent phases of COVID-19. The prospective study material was composed of cDNA or gDNA derived from T cells, B-cell-depleted T cells, or PBMCs. Deeply sampled blood TCRbeta repertoires from subjects exposed to, actively infected with, or recovered from COVID-19 were included in the dataset. The repertoires were made available in a free public database intended to serve as a resource for research on the immune response to SARS-CoV-2. The samples were drawn from two sources: the first 160 participants of the ongoing ImmuneRACE study, and fewer than 1,500 subjects contributed by 6 global collaborators. A de-identified subject ID, COVID-19 status, age in years and sex were almost always included in the sample metadata. Where available, HLA class I and class II types were taken from metadata supplied by the sample provider and were not determined by assay-based typing. Broad study findings and their caveats: The amount of clinical and demographic metadata varied by source and participant and was provided uncurated.

TCRbeta CDR3 regions were amplified from genomic DNA using the immunoSEQ Assay, a bias-controlled multiplex PCR. Per the source publication's procedure: Within the assay, amplification of reference gene primers was used to estimate how many nucleated cells each sample contained. To quantify the absolute abundance of each unique TCRbeta CDR3 rearrangement, sequence reads were collapsed and filtered. Productive Simpson clonality was computed per sample as the square root of Simpson's diversity index over productive rearrangements. TCRdb holds this immuneACCESS table with in-frame rearrangements only. Some clones are missing; in checked studies, unresolved V genes explain under half, and the rest has no known cause. The V and J calls and clone size are taken from that table; D and trimming were inferred from the DNA. The sample profile shows 250,000 to 300,000 clones; around nine tenths of them were found once. Approximately 10% of the sample rests with the top ten.

One collaborating source in Seattle enrolled patients during active infection and followed them longitudinally through the course of disease. Whole blood was collected in K2EDTA tubes by collaborating institutions according to the institutions' own protocols. For TCRbeta analysis, collaborators shipped samples as frozen whole blood, isolated PBMCs, or DNA extracted from either of those sample types. For CDR1 and CDR2, the germline V gene (reference sequence) lists WNHNN and SYGVQD. Its CDR3 holds 12 amino acids, cysteine through phenylalanine. Left in the record is the CDR3 DNA by itself, 36 bases read in frame from the first base. At the junction V is shortened by 3 bases and J by 6 bases, with 7 bases in between. Notes on this clone: Its recognized antigen is unknown. No much larger clone is present one base from it, and per-base qualities are unavailable.

The clonotype originates from a woman under 40 with COVID-19, enrolled during active disease. Sequencing was performed on peripheral blood. The chain is encoded by TRBV10-1 joined to TRBJ2-3, with the D gene call left open. The DNA reads as follows: TGCGCCAGCAGTGAATCGTCGGATACGCAGTATTTT. Its translation reads: CASSESSDTQYF.